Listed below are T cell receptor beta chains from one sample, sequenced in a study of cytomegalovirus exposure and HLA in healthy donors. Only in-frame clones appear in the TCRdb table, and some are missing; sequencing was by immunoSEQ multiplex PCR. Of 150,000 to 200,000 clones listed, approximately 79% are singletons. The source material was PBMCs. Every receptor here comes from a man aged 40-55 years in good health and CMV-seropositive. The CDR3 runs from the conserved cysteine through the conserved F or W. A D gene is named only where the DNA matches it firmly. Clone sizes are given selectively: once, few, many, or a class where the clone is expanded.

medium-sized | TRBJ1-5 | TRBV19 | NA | TGTGCCAGTAGTAAGGAGAGCAATCAGCCCCAGCATTTT | CASSKESNQPQHF
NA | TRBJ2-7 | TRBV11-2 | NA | TGTGCCAGCAGCTTAGGCAGGGGTAGACGGTACGAGCAGTACTTC | CASSLGRGRRYEQYF
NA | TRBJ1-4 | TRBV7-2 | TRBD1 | TGTGCCAGCAGCCCATCTGGGACAGGGTCTAATAATGAAAAACTGTTTTTT | CASSPSGTGSNNEKLFF
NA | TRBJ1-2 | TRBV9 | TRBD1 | TGTGCCAGCAGCTTACCGGGACAGGGGTATGGCTACACCTTC | CASSLPGQGYGYTF
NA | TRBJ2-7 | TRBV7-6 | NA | TGTGCCAGCAGCTTGCCAGGTTCCTACGAGCAGTACTTC | CASSLPGSYEQYF
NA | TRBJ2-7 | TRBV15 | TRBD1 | TGTGCCACCAGCAGGGGGCAGGGGGCTTCCTACGAGCAGTACTTC | CATSRGQGASYEQYF
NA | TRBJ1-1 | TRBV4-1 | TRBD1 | TGCGCCAGCAGCCAAGACTGGACAGGGACGAACACTGAAGCTTTCTTT | CASSQDWTGTNTEAFF
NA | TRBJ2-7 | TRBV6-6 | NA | TGTGCCAGCAGTTACGGGGGGAGCTACGAGCAGTACTTC | CASSYGGSYEQYF
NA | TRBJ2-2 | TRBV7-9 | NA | TGTGCCAGCAGCTTATTATCACTCCGAGCCCCAACCGGGGAGCTGTTTTTT | CASSLLSLRAPTGELFF
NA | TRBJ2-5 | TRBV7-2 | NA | TGTGCCAGCAGCTCCGGGATCTGGGAGACCCAGTACTTC | CASSSGIWETQYF
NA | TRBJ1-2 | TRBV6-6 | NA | TGTGCCAGCAGTTACTCTGGACAGTATGGCTACACCTTC | CASSYSGQYGYTF
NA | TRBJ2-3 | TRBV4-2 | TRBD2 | TGTGCCAGCAGCCAAGTCAAGGCGGGGGGGACTAGCACAGATACGCAGTATTTT | CASSQVKAGGTSTDTQYF
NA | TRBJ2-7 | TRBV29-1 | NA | TGCAGCTATACAAGCGCTTCCTACGAGCAGTACTTC | CSYTSASYEQYF
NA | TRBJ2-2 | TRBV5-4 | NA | TGTGCCAGCAGCCCAATTGAGGGCTCCTACACCGGGGAGCTGTTTTTT | CASSPIEGSYTGELFF
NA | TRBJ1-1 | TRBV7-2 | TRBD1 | TGTGCCAGCGCTCTAACAGGGGGAATTGAAGCTTTCTTT | CASALTGGIEAFF
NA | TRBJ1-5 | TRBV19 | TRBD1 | TGTGCCAGTAACGATTTGCCAGGGGGTAGCAATCAGCCCCAGCATTTT | CASNDLPGGSNQPQHF
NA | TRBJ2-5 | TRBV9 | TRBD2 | TGTGCCAGCAGCGCTCCCCGGCTAGCGGGGGGGAAAGAGACCCAGTACTTC | CASSAPRLAGGKETQYF
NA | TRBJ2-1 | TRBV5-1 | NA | TGCGCCAGCAGCTTGGAGCCAGGGGATTCCTACAATGAGCAGTTCTTC | CASSLEPGDSYNEQFF
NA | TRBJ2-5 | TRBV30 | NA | TGTGCCTGGAGTGTTTGGGGGGGGGCCGAAGAGACCCAGTACTTC | CAWSVWGGAEETQYF
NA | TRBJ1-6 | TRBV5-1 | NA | TGCGCCAGCAGCATGGGACTGTTGAGCTCCTATAATTCACCCCTCCACTTT | CASSMGLLSSYNSPLHF
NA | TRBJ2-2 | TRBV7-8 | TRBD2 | TGTGCCAGCAGCCGGGGACTAGCGGGGTGGTCCCGGGAGCTGTTTTTT | CASSRGLAGWSRELFF
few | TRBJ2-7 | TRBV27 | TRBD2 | TGTGCCAGCACCATGGCGGGGGGTGGGGAGCAGTACTTC | CASTMAGGGEQYF
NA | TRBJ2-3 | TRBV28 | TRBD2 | TGTGCCAGCAGTTCCGGGACTAGCGGGGGGCCAGATACGCAGTATTTT | CASSSGTSGGPDTQYF
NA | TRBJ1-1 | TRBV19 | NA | TGTGCCAGTAGTCTAACCTTGACAGACCTGGGTCAGCCCGATTTCTTT | CASSLTLTDLGQPDFF
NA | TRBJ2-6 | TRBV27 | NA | TGTGCCAGCACGTACACAGTTTCCTCTGGGGCCAACGTCCTGACTTTC | CASTYTVSSGANVLTF
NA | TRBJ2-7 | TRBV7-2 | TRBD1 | TGTGCCAGCAGCCGTGGACAGGGGGCCTACGAGCAGTACTTC | CASSRGQGAYEQYF
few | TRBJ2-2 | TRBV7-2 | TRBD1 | TGTGCCAGCATCGACTCTCGGGGACAGGGCACCGGGGAGCTGTTTTTT | CASIDSRGQGTGELFF
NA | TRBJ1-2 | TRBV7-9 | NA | TGTGCCAGCAGCCCCTCGGGGGAGCCTTACTATGGCTACACCTTC | CASSPSGEPYYGYTF
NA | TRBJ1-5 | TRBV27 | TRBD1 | TGTGCCAGCAGTTTAGACAGGGGGGATCAGCCCCAGCATTTT | CASSLDRGDQPQHF
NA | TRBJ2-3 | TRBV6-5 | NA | TGTGCCAGCAGTTTACAGGGCACAGATACGCAGTATTTT | CASSLQGTDTQYF
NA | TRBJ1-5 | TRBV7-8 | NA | TGTGCCAGCAGCTTAGTGGGAGTCTATAGCAATCAGCCCCAGCATTTT | CASSLVGVYSNQPQHF
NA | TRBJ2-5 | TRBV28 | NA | TGTGCCAGCAGTTCACAGGACCAAGAGACCCAGTACTTC | CASSSQDQETQYF
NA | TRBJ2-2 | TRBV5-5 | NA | TGTGCCAGCAGCAGCTACAGAGCCGGGGAGCTGTTTTTT | CASSSYRAGELFF
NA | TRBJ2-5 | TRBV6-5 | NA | TGTGCCAGCACCCAGGGGCGGACCCAGTACTTC | CASTQGRTQYF
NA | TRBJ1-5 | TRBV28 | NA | TGTGCCAGCATACAAGACAATCAGCCCCAGCATTTT | CASIQDNQPQHF
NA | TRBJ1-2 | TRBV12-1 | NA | TGTGCCAGCAGCGGCTCCGGGGTTACTAACTATGGCTACACCTTC | CASSGSGVTNYGYTF
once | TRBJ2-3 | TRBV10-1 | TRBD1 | TGCGCCAGCAGTGAGGGGACAGGGGCAGATACGCAGTATTTT | CASSEGTGADTQYF
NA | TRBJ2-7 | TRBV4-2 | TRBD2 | TGTGCCAGCAGCCAAGATTGGGGACTAGCGGGGTACGAGCAGTACTTC | CASSQDWGLAGYEQYF
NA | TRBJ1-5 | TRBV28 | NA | TGTGCCAGCAGTTTAATCCCCGACAGGTCGGCCCAGCATTTT | CASSLIPDRSAQHF
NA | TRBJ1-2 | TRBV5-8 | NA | TGTGCCAGCAGCTTGGAGAGAGCTACCAATGGCTACACCTTC | CASSLERATNGYTF
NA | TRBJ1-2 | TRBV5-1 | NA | TGCGCCAGCAGTAGTGACAGTCAGCCCAACACCTTC | CASSSDSQPNTF
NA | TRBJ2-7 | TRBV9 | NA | TGTGCCAGCAGCGTAGGTAGCTCCTACGAGCAGTACTTC | CASSVGSSYEQYF
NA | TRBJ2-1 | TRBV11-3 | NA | TGTGCCAGCAGCTCGGGGACTTGGCCTTATGAGCAGTTCTTC | CASSSGTWPYEQFF
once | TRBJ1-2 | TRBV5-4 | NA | TGTGCCAGCACTTCGGGTAACTATGGCTACACCTTC | CASTSGNYGYTF
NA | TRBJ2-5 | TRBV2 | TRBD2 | TGTGCCAGCAGAGACGGGGGGGCGATTGGGGAGACCCAGTACTTC | CASRDGGAIGETQYF
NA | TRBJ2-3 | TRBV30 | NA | TGTGCCTGGGGGGGGGCGAATACGCAGTATTTT | CAWGGANTQYF
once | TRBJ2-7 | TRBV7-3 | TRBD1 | TGTGCCAGCAGCTTAGATGACAGGGGGCGGGGAGAGCAGTACTTC | CASSLDDRGRGEQYF
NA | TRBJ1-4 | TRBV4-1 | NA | TGCGCCAGCAGCCACAAGTCGGGCAGGGTATCGACTAATGAAAAACTGTTTTTT | CASSHKSGRVSTNEKLFF
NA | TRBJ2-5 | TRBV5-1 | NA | TGCGCCAGCAGCTTTCAGGCAAGCGGGGAGACCCAGTACTTC | CASSFQASGETQYF
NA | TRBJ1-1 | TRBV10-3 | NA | TGTGCCATCAGTGAGGGAGGGCGGGGGGGCAAGAACACTGAAGCTTTCTTT | CAISEGGRGGKNTEAFF
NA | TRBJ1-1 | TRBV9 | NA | TGTGCCAGCAGCGCCGGCGGGCGCCCGGGGGCTTTCTTT | CASSAGGRPGAFF
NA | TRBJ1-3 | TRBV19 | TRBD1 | TGTGCCAGTAGTATTAAGAGGGGGCTTGGAAACACCATATATTTT | CASSIKRGLGNTIYF
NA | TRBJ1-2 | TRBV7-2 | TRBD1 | TGTGCCAGCAGTTTCGGACAGGCGAACTATGGCTACACCTTC | CASSFGQANYGYTF
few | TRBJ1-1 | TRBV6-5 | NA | TGTGCCAGCAGCAGGGGTTATAGCACTGAAGCTTTCTTT | CASSRGYSTEAFF